A selection of T cell receptor beta chains follows, all from one sample in a study of blood T cell repertoires in COVID-19. Assay used: immunoSEQ multiplex PCR; TCRdb lists only in-frame clones, some missing. This sample has tens of thousands of clones; roughly 85% occur once, and the top ten carry more than 40%. Sequencing input: peripheral blood. These receptors all come from a man aged 55-75 years with active or convalescent COVID-19. Each CDR3 is given with its conserved first and last residue. A D gene is named only where the DNA matches it firmly. Clone size is shown for a subset of rows, as once, few, many or a class of expanded clone.

d_gene	len	v_gene	j_gene	abundance	CDR3aa	CDR3nt
TRBD1	14	TRBV29-1	TRBJ1-2	NA	CSVESGQGMGGYTF	TGCAGCGTTGAGTCGGGACAGGGGATGGGTGGCTACACCTTC
NA	19	TRBV19	TRBJ1-1	NA	CASSIGWQGQTGLDTEAFF	TGTGCCAGTAGTATTGGTTGGCAGGGACAAACCGGACTCGACACTGAAGCTTTCTTT
NA	16	TRBV19	TRBJ2-1	NA	CASSIGLAILDNEQFF	TGTGCCAGTAGTATAGGACTTGCCATTCTCGACAATGAGCAGTTCTTC
NA	15	TRBV6-9	TRBJ2-3	NA	CASSYPEGAIDTQYF	TGTGCCAGCAGTTATCCGGAGGGGGCTATAGATACGCAGTATTTT
NA	13	TRBV15	TRBJ1-2	NA	CATSRVGYYGYTF	TGTGCCACCAGCAGAGTCGGTTACTATGGCTACACCTTC
NA	13	TRBV10-3	TRBJ2-5	NA	CAISVSGWETQYF	TGTGCCATCAGTGTTTCGGGTTGGGAGACCCAGTACTTC
TRBD1	15	TRBV19	TRBJ1-5	NA	CASSVPDRDNQPQHF	TGTGCCAGTAGTGTCCCGGACAGGGACAATCAGCCCCAGCATTTT
NA	14	TRBV6-5	TRBJ1-6	NA	CASSYGQEGSPLHF	TGTGCCAGCAGTTACGGGCAGGAGGGATCACCCCTCCACTTT
NA	16	TRBV7-9	TRBJ2-1	NA	CASRGRAGTGSNEQFF	TGTGCCAGCCGCGGGCGGGCGGGGACGGGCAGCAATGAGCAGTTCTTC
TRBD1	15	TRBV2	TRBJ1-1	NA	CASRSTTGGEVEAFF	TGTGCCAGCAGATCGACGACAGGGGGGGAGGTTGAAGCTTTCTTT
TRBD1	16	TRBV28	TRBJ2-1	NA	CASSPTGGRSYNEQFF	TGTGCCAGCAGTCCTACAGGGGGCCGTTCCTACAATGAGCAGTTCTTC
TRBD2	22	TRBV7-8	TRBJ2-1	NA	CASSPVRGSIGLADNSYNEQFF	TGTGCCAGCAGCCCCGTCCGGGGATCGATTGGACTAGCGGACAACTCCTACAATGAGCAGTTCTTC
NA	16	TRBV7-9	TRBJ1-3	once	CASSANRFSSGNTIYF	TGTGCCAGCAGCGCGAACAGGTTTAGCTCTGGAAACACCATATATTTT
TRBD2	17	TRBV5-1	TRBJ2-1	NA	CASSLGVGLAANNEQFF	TGCGCCAGCAGCTTGGGGGTGGGACTAGCGGCCAACAATGAGCAGTTCTTC
TRBD1	17	TRBV2	TRBJ2-2	NA	CASSDPGTASNTGELFF	TGTGCCAGCAGTGACCCTGGGACAGCCTCGAACACCGGGGAGCTGTTTTTT
NA	15	TRBV11-2	TRBJ2-3	NA	CASSLGPGSIDTQYF	TGTGCCAGCAGCTTAGGTCCGGGGAGTATAGATACGCAGTATTTT